The sequence of this T cell receptor beta chain was determined in a study of naive and memory T cell subsets. Study-level points and caveats: The power law exponent of TCR abundance differed between naive and memory cells. Possibly reflecting memory cells re-expressing CD45RA, a few larger clonotypes occurred in naive repertoires, especially CD8. Diversity fell and Gini index rose from naive through CM, EM, EMRA.

Germline assignment: CDR1 SGHTA and CDR2 FQGTGA. V shed 5 bases and J 8 bases; nucleotides not matched to a gene: 9. CDR3 length: 14 amino acids. Four subsets defined by CD45RA and CD27 were sorted after CD3, CD4, CD8 and live/dead staining. Both TRBC1 and TRBC2 were covered by a beta constant-region primer of two equimolar oligonucleotides. Nested alpha and beta constant-region primers with the SP2 primer drove four PCR rounds on ligated cDNA. A 12-nucleotide UMI and the SP2 primer were added to the cDNA 3' end by oligonucleotide ligation. Via MiXCR, TCRdb re-called the UMI-ligation and nested PCR reads, giving one row per CDR3 protein. Among 90,000 to 120,000 distinct CDR3 sequences listed, about 15% were seen once. This clonotype has more than one count but fewer than ten. Its matching antigen is unknown.

Specimen: naive CD8+ T cells from blood. This sequence was found in a human donor in good health. The gene calls are TRBV7-3 and TRBJ1-2; 9 bases map to TRBD1. This chain's CDR3 is CASSPKHRGHGYTF. CDR3 DNA: TGTGCCAGCAGCCCGAAACACAGGGGGCACGGCTACACCTTC.